This T cell receptor (beta chain) was profiled in a study of OX40 agonist ivuxolimab in advanced cancers. The wider study: Partial responses, seen in three patients, involved one hepatocellular carcinoma and two cutaneous melanomas.

Germline V gene lookup returns CDR1 ENHRY and CDR2 SYGVKD. CDR3 size: 14 residues. V lost 2 bases and J lost 0, with 7 bases in between. Data came from immunoSEQ multiplex PCR; TCRdb stores just in-frame clones and leaves some out. There are fewer than 80,000 clones in the sample; approximately 80% occur only once, and about 1% lies in the top ten. The chain couples TRBV10-3 to TRBJ1-1; the D is unclear. This TCR derives from an adult with an advanced solid tumor such as melanoma, head and neck, liver or kidney cancer. Sequenced material: CD4+ or CD8+ T cells sorted from blood, taken in a trial of the OX40 agonist ivuxolimab. The chain's CDR3 is CAISEEHMNTEAFF. DNA of the CDR3: TGTGCCATCAGTGAGGAACATATGAACACTGAAGCTTTCTTT.